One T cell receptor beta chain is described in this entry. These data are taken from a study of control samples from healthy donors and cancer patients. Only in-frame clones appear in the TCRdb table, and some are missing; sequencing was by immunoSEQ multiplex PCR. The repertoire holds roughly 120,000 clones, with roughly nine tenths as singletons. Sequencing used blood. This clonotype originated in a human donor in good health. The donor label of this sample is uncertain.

CDR3 sequence reads: CASSLAGTSKYF. In DNA, the CDR3 is TGCGCCAGCAGCTTGGCCGGGACTAGCAAGTACTTC. V is TRBV5-1 and J is TRBJ2-4, with TRBD2 matching 9 bases. The length of the CDR3 is 12 residues. V gave up 0 bases and J gave up 14 bases; unmatched junction bases: 3. CDR1 is SGHRS, CDR2 YFSETQ, per germline.